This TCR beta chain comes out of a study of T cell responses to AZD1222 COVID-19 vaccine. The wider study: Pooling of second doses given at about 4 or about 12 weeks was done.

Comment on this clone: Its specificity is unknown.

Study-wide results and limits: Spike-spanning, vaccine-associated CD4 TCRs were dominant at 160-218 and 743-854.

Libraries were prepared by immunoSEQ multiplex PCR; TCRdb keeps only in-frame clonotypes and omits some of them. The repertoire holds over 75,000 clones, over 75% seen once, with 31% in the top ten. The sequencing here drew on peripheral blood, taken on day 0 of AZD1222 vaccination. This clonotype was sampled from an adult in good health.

CDR3 DNA sequence: TGCGCCAGCAGCCCGGACCTCTCCTACGAGCAGTACTTC. Translated, it gives CASSPDLSYEQYF. V and J are TRBV5-1 and TRBJ2-7; no firm D call. Trimming shortened V by 4 bases and J by 0 bases, and 8 bases separated the two germline ends. Germline CDR1 SGHRS, CDR2 YFSETQ. This CDR3 is 13 amino acids long. The full variable domain, its missing parts supplied by reference TRBV5-1 and TRBJ2-7, is KAGVTQTPRYLIKTRGQQVTLSCSPISGHRSVSWYQQTPGQGLQFLFEYFSETQRNKGNFPGRFSGRQFSNSRSEMNVSTLELGDSALYLCASSPDLSYEQYFGPGTRLTVT.